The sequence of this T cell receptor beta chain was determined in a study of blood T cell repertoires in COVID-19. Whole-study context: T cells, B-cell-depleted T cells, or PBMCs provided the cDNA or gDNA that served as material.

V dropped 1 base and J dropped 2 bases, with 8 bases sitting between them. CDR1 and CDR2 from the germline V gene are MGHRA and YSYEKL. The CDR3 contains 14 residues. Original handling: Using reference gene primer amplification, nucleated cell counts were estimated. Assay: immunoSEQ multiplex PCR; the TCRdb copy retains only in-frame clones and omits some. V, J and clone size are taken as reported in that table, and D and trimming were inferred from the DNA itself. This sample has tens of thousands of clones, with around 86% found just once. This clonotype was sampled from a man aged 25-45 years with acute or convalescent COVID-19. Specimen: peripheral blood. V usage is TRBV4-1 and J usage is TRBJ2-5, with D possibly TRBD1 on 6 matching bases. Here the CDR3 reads CASSQADRQETQYF. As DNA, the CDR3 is TGCGCCAGCAGCCAAGCGGACAGACAAGAGACCCAGTACTTC.